What follows are 2 T cell receptor beta chains derived from one specimen sequenced in a study of blood T cells in healthy people across ages. The authors ran a second PCR of roughly 6 to 11 cycles using a sample-barcoded 5' primer and a J-beta primer mix. Each CDR3 protein is one row after TCRdb ran MiXCR on the 5' RACE reads. Here the sample spans around 520,000 distinct CDR3 sequences, about 29% being singletons. Another study also made use of these data, one on T cells of mothers and their children.

Sequencing was performed on blood. These receptors all stem from a boy younger than 10 in good health.

A note on this clonotype: The junction differs from germline at one of its ends, possibly a read error. This chain connects TRBV7-2 to TRBJ2-5; 14 bases agree with TRBD2. The CDR3 contains 16 residues. Per germline, CDR1 SGHTA and CDR2 FQGNSA. Written as DNA, the CDR3 is TGTGCCAACAGCTTCTCCGGGACTAGCGGGAGAGGGACCCAGTACTTC. Encoded protein: CANSFSGTSGRGTQYF.

V usage is TRBV5-6 and J usage is TRBJ2-4; 13 bases map to TRBD2. Germline loops: CDR1 SGHDT, CDR2 YYEEEE. V shed 3 bases, J shed 3 bases, and the junction held 3 bases outside the gene matches. The length of the CDR3 is 16 residues. The CDR3, as DNA: TGTGCCAGCAGCTCACTAGCGGGAGGGGGCAAAAACATTCAGTACTTC. This sequence encodes CASSSLAGGGKNIQYF.